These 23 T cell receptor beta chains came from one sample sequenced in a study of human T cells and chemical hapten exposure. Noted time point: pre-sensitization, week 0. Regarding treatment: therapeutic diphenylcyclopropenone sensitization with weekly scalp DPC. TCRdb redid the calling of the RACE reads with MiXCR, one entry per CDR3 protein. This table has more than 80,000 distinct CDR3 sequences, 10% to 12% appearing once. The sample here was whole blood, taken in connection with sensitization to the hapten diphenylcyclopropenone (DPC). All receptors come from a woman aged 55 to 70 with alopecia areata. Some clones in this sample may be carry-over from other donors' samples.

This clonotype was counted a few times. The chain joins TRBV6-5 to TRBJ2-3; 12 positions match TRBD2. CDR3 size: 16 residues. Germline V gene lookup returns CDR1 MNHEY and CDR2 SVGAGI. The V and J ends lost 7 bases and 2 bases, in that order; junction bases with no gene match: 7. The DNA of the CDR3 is TGTGCCAGCAAGATACTAGCGGGGGGAGACACAGATACGCAGTATTTT. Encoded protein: CASKILAGGDTDTQYF.

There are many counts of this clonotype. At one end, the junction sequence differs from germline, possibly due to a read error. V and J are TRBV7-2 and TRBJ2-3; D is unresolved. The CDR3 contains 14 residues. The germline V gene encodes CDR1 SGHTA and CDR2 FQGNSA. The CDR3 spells CASARAYSTDTQYF. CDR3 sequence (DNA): TGTGCCAGCGCCCGCGCCTATAGCACGGATACGCAGTATTTT.

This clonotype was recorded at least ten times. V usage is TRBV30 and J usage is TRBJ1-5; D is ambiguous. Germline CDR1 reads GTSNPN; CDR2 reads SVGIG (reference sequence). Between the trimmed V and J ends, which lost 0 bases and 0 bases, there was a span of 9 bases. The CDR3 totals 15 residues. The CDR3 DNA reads TGTGCCTGGAGTGTGGCAGTTTATAGCAATCAGCCCCAGCATTTT. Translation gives CAWSVAVYSNQPQHF.

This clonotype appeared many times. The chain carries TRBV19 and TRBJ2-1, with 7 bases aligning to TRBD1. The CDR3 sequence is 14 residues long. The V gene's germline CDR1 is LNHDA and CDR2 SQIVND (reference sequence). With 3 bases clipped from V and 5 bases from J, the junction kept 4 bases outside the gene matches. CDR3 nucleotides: TGTGCCAGTAGTATCGGACAGGTGAACAATGAGCAGTTCTTC. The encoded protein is CASSIGQVNNEQFF.

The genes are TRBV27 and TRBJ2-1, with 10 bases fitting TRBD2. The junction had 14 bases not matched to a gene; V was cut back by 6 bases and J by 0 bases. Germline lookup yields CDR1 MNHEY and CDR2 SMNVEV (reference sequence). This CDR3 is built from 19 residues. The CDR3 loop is CASSRDLSSGGPSYNEQFF. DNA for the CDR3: TGTGCCAGCAGCCGCGATTTGAGTAGCGGGGGGCCCTCCTACAATGAGCAGTTCTTC.

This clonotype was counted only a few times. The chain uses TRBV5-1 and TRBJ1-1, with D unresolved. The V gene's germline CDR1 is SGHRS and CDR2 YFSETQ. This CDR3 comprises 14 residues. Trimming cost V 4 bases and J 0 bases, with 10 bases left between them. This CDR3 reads CASSPPGVNTEAFF. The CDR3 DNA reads TGCGCCAGCAGCCCCCCCGGGGTGAACACTGAAGCTTTCTTT.

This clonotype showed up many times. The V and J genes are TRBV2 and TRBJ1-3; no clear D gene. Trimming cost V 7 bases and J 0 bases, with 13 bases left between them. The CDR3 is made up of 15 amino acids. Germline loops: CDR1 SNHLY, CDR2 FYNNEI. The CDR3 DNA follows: TGTGCCAGCATGGAACAGACTTACTCTGGAAACACCATATATTTT. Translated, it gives CASMEQTYSGNTIYF. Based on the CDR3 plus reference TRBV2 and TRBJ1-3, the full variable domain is EPEVTQTPSHQVTQMGQEVILRCVPISNHLYFYWYRQILGQKVEFLVSFYNNEISEKSEIFDDQFSVERPDGSNFTLKIRSTKLEDSAMYFCASMEQTYSGNTIYFGEGSWLTVV.

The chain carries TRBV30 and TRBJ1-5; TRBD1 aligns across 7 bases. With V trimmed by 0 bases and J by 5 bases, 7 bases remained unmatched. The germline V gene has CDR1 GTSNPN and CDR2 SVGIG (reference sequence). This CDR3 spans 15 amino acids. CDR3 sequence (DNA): TGTGCCTGGAGTGTACCAAGACAGGGCGATCAGCCCCAGCATTTT. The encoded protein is CAWSVPRQGDQPQHF.

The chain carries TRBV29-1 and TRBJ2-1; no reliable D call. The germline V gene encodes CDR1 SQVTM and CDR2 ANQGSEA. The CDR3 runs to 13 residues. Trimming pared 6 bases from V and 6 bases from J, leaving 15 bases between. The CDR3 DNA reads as TGCAGCGTCCGACCTGGGAATCTCAATGAGCAGTTCTTC. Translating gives CSVRPGNLNEQFF.

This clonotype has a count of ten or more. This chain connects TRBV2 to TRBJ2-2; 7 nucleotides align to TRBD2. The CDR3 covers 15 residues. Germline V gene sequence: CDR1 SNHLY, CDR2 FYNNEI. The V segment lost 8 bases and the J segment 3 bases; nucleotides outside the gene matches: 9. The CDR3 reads CASGGLLADTGELFF. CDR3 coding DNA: TGTGCCAGCGGCGGGTTGCTAGCGGACACCGGGGAGCTGTTTTTT.

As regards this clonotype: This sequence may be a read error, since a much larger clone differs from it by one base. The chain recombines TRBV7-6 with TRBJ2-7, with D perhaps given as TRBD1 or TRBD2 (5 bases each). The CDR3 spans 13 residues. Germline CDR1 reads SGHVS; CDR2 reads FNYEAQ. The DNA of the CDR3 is TGTGCCAGCAGCTTAGCGCCCGGGGACGAGCGGTACTTC. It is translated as CASSLAPGDERYF.

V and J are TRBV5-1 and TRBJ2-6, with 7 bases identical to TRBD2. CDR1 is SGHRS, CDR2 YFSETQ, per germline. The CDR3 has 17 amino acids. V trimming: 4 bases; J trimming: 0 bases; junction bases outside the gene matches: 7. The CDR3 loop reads CASSLGLFSSGANVLTF. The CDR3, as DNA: TGCGCCAGCAGCCTGGGACTATTCTCCTCTGGGGCCAACGTCCTGACTTTC.

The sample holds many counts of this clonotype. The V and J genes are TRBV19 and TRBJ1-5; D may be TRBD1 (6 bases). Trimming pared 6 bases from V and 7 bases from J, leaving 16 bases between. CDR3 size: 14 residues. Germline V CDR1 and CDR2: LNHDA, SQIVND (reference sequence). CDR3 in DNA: TGTGCCAGTAGAGCACTACAGGGCAGGCAGCCCCAGCATTTT. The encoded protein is CASRALQGRQPQHF. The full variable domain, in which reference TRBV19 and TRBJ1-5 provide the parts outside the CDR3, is DGGITQSPKYLFRKEGQNVTLSCEQNLNHDAMYWYRQDPGQGLRLIYYSQIVNDFQKGDIAEGYSVSREKKESFPLTVTSAQKNPTAFYLCASRALQGRQPQHFGDGTRLSIL.

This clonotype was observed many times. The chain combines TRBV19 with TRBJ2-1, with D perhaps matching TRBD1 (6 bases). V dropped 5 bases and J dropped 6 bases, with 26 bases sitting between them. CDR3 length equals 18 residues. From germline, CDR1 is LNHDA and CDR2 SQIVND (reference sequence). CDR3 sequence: CASSASLIPGQLINEQFF. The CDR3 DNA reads TGTGCCAGTAGTGCCTCCCTTATCCCGGGACAACTGATCAATGAGCAGTTCTTC. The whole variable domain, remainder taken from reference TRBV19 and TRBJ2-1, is DGGITQSPKYLFRKEGQNVTLSCEQNLNHDAMYWYRQDPGQGLRLIYYSQIVNDFQKGDIAEGYSVSREKKESFPLTVTSAQKNPTAFYLCASSASLIPGQLINEQFFGPGTRLTVL.

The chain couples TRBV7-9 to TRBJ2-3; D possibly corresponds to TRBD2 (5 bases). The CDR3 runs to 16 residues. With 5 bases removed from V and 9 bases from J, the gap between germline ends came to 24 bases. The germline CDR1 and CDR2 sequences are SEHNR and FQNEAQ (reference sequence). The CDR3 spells CASSRGLGPQVSTQYF. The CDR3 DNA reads TGTGCCAGCAGCAGAGGGCTAGGACCCCAGGTTTCGACGCAGTATTTT.

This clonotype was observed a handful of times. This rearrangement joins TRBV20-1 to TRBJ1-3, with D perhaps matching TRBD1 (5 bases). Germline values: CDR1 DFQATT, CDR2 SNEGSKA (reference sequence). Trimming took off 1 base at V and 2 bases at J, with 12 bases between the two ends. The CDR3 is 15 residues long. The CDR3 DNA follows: TGCAGTGCTAGAGCCGTGGGGGAGGCTGGAAACACCATATATTTT. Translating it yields CSARAVGEAGNTIYF.

The chain's CDR3 is CASSRDRGQVETQYF. The CDR3 coding sequence is TGTGCCAGCAGTCGGGACAGGGGGCAGGTAGAGACCCAGTACTTC. The chain is built from TRBV25-1 and TRBJ2-5, with 12 positions matching TRBD1. V gave up 5 bases and J gave up 4 bases; unmatched junction bases: 5. Germline V CDR1 and CDR2: MGHDK, SYGVNS. CDR3 length: 15 residues.

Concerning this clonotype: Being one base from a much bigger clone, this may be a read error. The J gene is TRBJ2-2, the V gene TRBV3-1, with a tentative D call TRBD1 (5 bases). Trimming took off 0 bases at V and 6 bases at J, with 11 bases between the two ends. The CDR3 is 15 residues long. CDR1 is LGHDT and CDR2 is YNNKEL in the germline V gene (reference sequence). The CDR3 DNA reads TGTGCCAGCAGCCAAGAGAGCAGGGTCGCCGGGGAGCTGTTTTTT. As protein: CASSQESRVAGELFF.

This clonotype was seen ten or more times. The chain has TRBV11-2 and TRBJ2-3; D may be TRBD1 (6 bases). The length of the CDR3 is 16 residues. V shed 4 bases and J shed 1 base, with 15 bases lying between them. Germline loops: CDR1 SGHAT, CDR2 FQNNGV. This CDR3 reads CASSSPAGAGTDTQYF. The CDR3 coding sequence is TGTGCCAGCAGCTCCCCCGCAGGGGCGGGCACAGATACGCAGTATTTT.

The CDR3 coding sequence is TGTGCCAGTCATAGCGGGGGGGCCTCCTACAATGAGCAGTTCTTC. This translates into CASHSGGASYNEQFF. V is TRBV19 and J is TRBJ2-1, with 11 bases matching TRBD2. Germline CDR1 is LNHDA and CDR2 is SQIVND (reference sequence). CDR3 size: 15 residues. V shed 8 bases and J 0 bases; nucleotides not matched to a gene: 3.

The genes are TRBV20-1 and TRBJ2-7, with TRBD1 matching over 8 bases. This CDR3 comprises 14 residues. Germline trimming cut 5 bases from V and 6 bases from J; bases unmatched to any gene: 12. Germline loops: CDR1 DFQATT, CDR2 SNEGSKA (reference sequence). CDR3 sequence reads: CSAGWTGKGVEQYF. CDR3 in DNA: TGCAGTGCTGGTTGGACAGGGAAGGGGGTCGAGCAGTACTTC.

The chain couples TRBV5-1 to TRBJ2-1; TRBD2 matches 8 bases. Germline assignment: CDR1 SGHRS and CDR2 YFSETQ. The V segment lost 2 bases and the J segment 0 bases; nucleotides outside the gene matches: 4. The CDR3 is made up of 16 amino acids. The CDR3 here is CASSLLAGLSYNEQFF. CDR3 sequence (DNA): TGCGCCAGCAGCTTATTAGCGGGGCTCTCCTACAATGAGCAGTTCTTC. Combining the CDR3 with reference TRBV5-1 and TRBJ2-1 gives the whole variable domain KAGVTQTPRYLIKTRGQQVTLSCSPISGHRSVSWYQQTPGQGLQFLFEYFSETQRNKGNFPGRFSGRQFSNSRSEMNVSTLELGDSALYLCASSLLAGLSYNEQFFGPGTRLTVL.

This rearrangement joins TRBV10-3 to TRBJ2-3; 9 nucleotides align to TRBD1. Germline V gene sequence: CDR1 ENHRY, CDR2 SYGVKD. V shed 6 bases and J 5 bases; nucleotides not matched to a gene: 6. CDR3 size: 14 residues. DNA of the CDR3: TGTGCCATCAGAAATGACAGGGGGGTAGATACGCAGTATTTT. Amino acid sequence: CAIRNDRGVDTQYF.